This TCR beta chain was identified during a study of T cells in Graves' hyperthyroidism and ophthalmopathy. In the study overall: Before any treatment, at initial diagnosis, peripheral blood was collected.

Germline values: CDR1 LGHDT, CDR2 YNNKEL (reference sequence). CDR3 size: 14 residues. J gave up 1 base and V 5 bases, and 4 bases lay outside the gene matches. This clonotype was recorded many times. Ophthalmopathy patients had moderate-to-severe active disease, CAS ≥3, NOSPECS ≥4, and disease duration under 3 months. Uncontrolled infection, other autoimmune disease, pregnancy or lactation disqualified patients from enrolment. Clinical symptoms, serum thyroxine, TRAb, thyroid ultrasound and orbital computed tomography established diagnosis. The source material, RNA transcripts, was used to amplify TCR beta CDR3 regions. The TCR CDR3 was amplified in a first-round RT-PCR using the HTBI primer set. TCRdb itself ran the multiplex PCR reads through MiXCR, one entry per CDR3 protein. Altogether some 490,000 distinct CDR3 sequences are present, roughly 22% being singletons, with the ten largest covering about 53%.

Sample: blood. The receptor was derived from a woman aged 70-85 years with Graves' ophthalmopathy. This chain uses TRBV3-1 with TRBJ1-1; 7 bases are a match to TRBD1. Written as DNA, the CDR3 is TGTGCCAGCAGCATTGGGACAGCGAACACTGAAGCTTTCTTT. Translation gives CASSIGTANTEAFF.